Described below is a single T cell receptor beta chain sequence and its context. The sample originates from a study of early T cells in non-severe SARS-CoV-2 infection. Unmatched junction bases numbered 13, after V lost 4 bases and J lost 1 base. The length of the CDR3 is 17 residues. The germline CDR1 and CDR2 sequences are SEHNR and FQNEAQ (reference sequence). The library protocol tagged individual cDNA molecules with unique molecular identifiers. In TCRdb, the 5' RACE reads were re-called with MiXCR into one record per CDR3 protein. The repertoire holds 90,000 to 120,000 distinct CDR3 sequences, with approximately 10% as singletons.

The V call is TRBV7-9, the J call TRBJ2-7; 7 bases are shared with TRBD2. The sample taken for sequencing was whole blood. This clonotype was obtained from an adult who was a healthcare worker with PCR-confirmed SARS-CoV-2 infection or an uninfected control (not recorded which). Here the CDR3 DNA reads TGTGCCAGCAGCTCCACCCCCCGGGGACTAAATTCCTACGAGCAGTACTTC. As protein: CASSSTPRGLNSYEQYF.